The entry below describes one T cell receptor beta chain. Its antigen is currently unknown. One entry per CDR3 protein, called by TCRdb with MiXCR from the 5' RACE reads. The data show about 440,000 distinct CDR3 sequences, 20% seen once. The data were taken from a study of T-cell memory formation after mild COVID-19. In the study overall: The two donors had largely donor-specific TCR clusters. Study conclusions and caveats: Nothing confirmed that second-wave clones peaking on day 37 were specific for SARS-CoV-2. Contracting clones localized mainly to CM and EM when CD4+ and mainly to EMRA when CD8+.

The CDR3 has 11 amino acids. The V gene lost 5 bases and the J gene lost 2 bases, with 3 bases spanning the gap. The sequencing sample was made of PBMCs or a T cell subset sorted from them (not recorded which). The TCR was taken from an adult woman who had mild COVID-19 (a few samples of this study predate the infection). Cell type and time point are not known. The chain couples TRBV12-3 or TRBV12-4 to TRBJ1-2; no reliable D call. The CDR3 loop is CASSRNYGYTF. Here the CDR3 DNA reads TGTGCCAGCAGTCGCAACTATGGCTACACCTTC.